This T cell receptor (beta chain) was obtained from a study of regulatory T cells in long-lasting Graves disease. The time point here: newly diagnosed GD, antithyroid drugs for less than 3 months. RNA extracted from PBMCs served as the sequencing template. Graves' disease diagnosis followed American Thyroid Association guidelines. iRepertoire HTBI primers and Arm-PCR of CDR3 regions built TCR beta libraries. TCRdb re-analysed the multiplex PCR reads in MiXCR, keeping a single row per CDR3 protein. Seen here are 620,000 or so distinct CDR3 sequences, 16% observed once, and the top ten hold about 17%. Germline loops: CDR1 MDHEN, CDR2 SYDVKM. This CDR3 contains 12 residues. With 3 bases removed from V and 14 bases from J, the gap between germline ends came to 15 bases. This clonotype was seen many times. These sequences were also reported in another study, on T cells in Graves' hyperthyroidism and ophthalmopathy. This second study says: Each diagnosis drew on symptoms, thyroxine, TRAb, thyroid ultrasound and orbital computed tomography findings. RT-PCR in the first round (using the HTBI primer set) targeted the TCR CDR3.

The chain uses TRBV28 and TRBJ2-3; D is unclear. The sample here was peripheral blood mononuclear cells (PBMCs), taken at new diagnosis, from a patient treated with antithyroid drugs. The sequence was collected from a woman aged 25 to 45 with Graves disease. CDR3 bases: TGTGCCAGCAGTTTGCTCGCGGCCGGTCTGTATTTT. Its protein product is CASSLLAAGLYF. Together with reference TRBV28 and TRBJ2-3, the CDR3 gives the full variable domain: DVKVTQSSRYLVKRTGEKVFLECVQDMDHENMFWYRQDPGLGLRLIYFSYDVKMKEKGDIPEGYSVSREKKERFSLILESASTNQTSMYLCASSLLAAGLYFGPGTRLTVL.